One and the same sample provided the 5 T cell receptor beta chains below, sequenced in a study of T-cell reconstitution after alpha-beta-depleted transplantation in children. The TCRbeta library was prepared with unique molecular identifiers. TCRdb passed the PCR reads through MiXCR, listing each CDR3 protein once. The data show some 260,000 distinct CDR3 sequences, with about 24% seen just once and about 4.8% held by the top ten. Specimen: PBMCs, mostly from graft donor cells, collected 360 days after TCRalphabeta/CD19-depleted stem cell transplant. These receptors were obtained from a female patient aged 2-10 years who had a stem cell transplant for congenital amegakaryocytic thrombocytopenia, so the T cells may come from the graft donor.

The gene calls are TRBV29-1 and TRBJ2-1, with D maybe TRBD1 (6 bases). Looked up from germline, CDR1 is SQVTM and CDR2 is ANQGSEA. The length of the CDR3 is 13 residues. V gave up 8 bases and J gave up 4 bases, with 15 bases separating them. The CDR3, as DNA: TGCAGCTACCGGGACACCTCGTACAATGAGCAGTTCTTC. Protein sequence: CSYRDTSYNEQFF.

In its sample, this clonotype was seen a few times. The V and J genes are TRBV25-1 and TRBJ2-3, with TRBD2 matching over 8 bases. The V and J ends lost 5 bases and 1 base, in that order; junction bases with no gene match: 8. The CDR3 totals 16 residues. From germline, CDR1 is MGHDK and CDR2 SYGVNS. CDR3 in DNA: TGTGCCAGCAGTTTTCCCCCGGGACTAGGCACAGATACGCAGTATTTT. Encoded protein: CASSFPPGLGTDTQYF.

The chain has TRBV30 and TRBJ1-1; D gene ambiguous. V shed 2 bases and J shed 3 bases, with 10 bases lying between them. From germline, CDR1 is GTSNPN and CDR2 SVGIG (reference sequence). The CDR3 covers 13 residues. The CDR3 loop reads CAWSPGGDTEAFF. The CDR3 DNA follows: TGTGCCTGGAGTCCAGGCGGGGACACTGAAGCTTTCTTT.

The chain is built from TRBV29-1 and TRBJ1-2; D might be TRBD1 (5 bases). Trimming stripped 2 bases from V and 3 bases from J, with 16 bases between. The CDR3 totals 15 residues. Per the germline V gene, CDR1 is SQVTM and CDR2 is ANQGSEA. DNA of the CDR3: TGCAGCGTTGAAATCGTACGCAGGGTGGACTATGGCTACACCTTC. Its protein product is CSVEIVRRVDYGYTF.

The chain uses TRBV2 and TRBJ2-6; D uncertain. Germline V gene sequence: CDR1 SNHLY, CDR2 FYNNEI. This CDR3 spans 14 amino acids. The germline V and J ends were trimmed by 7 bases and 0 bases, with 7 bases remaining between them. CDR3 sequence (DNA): TGTGCCAGCAACTACTACTCTGGGGCCAACGTCCTGACTTTC. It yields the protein CASNYYSGANVLTF.